This T cell receptor beta chain was recorded in a study of blood T cell repertoires in COVID-19. Study background: Acute and convalescent COVID-19 samples came from the United States, Italy and Spain. PBMCs, B-cell-depleted T cells, or T cells were the source of the cDNA or gDNA that made up the material.

This clone was counted a single time. As processed by the authors: Cell counts per sample came from amplifying reference gene primers. The protocol was immunoSEQ multiplex PCR, while the TCRdb copy is restricted to in-frame clones and leaves out a portion. Clone size and the V and J calls come from that table; the DNA yielded D and trimming. Found here are around 43,000 clones, about 88% of them singletons; the top ten hold 6.2%. V lost 8 bases to trimming and J lost 0 bases, with 14 bases between them. Germline-derived CDR1 and CDR2 are SGHTA and FQGNSA. The CDR3 totals 15 residues. The chain links TRBV7-2 to TRBJ1-5; tentatively, D is TRBD1 (5 bases). The source is a human donor in a cohort sampled during active COVID-19. The source material was peripheral blood. CDR3 region: CASGIGGSSNQPQHF. The CDR3 region has the DNA TGTGCCAGCGGGATTGGGGGGAGTAGCAATCAGCCCCAGCATTTT.